The sequence of this T cell receptor (beta chain) was determined in a study of T cells after yellow fever vaccination (dated by TCRdb to the late 2010s). Background on the whole study: The SMART-Seq v4 Ultra Low Input RNA kit was used to prepare libraries from fractions with low cell numbers. To follow T-cell clones before and after both primary and booster YFV17D yellow fever vaccination, bulk TCR alpha and beta repertoires underwent longitudinal sequencing. Two healthy male donors, one aged 18 to 30 and one aged 30 to 39 years, were included in the cohort. Blood was collected at multiple timepoints before and after primary and secondary immunization, and bulk PBMC replicates and cell subsets were isolated. The paper as a whole reports these results and caveats: Most clones expanded after primary vaccination (approximately 95% of CD4 and approximately 86% of CD8) were re-detected after the booster, suggesting that broad memory maintenance occurred. Because the study included only two donors, the extent to which the findings can be generalized is limited. FACS-sorted repertoires could contain abundant contaminating clonotypes from the bulk population, so computational filtering was required. Compared with the primary T-cell response, the secondary T-cell response was weaker but faster, peaking on day 5 rather than day 15. A small fraction of clonotypes showed up in both the CD4 and CD8 compartments, probably as a result of convergent recombination.

Sequencing instrument: Illumina NovaSeq 6000. TCR cDNA was made using 5'RACE template switching, a step that added a universal primer site and unique molecular identifiers. Priming for cDNA synthesis came from both the TCR alpha and TCR beta constant segments. Library amplification used two PCR steps, and the second PCR step added sample barcodes and sequencing adapters. Libraries were sequenced on Illumina HiSeq 2500 (2x100 bp) or NovaSeq (2x150 bp). Under the source paper's analysis protocol: Reads were demultiplexed and collapsed into UMI consensus sequences with MIGEC, and V(D)J alignment was performed with MiXCR. Vaccine-responding clonotypes were identified with edgeR using replicate PBMC samples, with FDR below 0.01 and a log2 fold change above 5 up to day 15 being required. Each bulk clonotype received a CD4 or CD8 identity based on whether the sequenced CD4 or CD8 repertoire contained that clonotype at higher abundance. The raw public data were reprocessed by TCRdb itself: fastp quality trimming at Q25, MiXCR clonotype calling, in-frame beta chains only. Identical CDR3 protein sequences are pooled into one entry, listed with their most common genes and DNA. These V and J calls rely on TCRdb rather than the paper's analysis. In all, the sample holds about 260,000 distinct CDR3 sequences, and 3.6% of those were seen once. The ten largest account for over 15% of the sample.

The CDR3 measures 14 amino acids from cysteine to phenylalanine. Left in the record is the CDR3 DNA by itself, 42 bases read in frame from the first base. V loses 4 bases of germline sequence and J loses 7 bases, and the interval between the two ends is 16 bases. CDR1 and CDR2, per the germline V gene, are LGHNA and YSLEER. The treatment or condition tag for this specimen amounts to: live attenuated yellow fever vaccine strain. At each blood-draw timepoint, two biological replicates of bulk PBMCs were obtained. PBMCs were isolated from peripheral blood using a standard Ficoll-Paque protocol. TriZol was used to extract RNA from bulk PBMCs, CD4 and CD8 fractions, and dextramer-positive and dextramer-negative fractions. Ten or more counts support this clonotype. Its antigen remains unidentified. Base qualities are not at hand, and no much larger clone is one base apart.

The sequence was obtained from a man aged 18-30 years who received the YFV17D yellow fever vaccine. This chain is built from TRBV4-3 and TRBJ2-5; the D gene identity is not certain. Here the sequenced sample was PBMCs, taken 15 days after the yellow fever booster vaccination. This receptor has the CDR3 CASSRTSLSGTQYF. The DNA sequence is as follows: TGCGCCAGCAGCCGGACCTCTCTCTCGGGGACCCAGTACTTC.